Sequencing of this T cell receptor beta chain was carried out in a study of cytomegalovirus exposure and HLA in healthy donors. Findings of the study overall: Over 150 TCR beta chains were listed as cytomegalovirus-associated. Subsequent analysis showed first-cohort TCR clusters tending to co-occur in over a hundred validation repertoires.

About this clone: What it binds is unknown.

The table came from immunoSEQ multiplex PCR; TCRdb's copy has only in-frame clones and leaves some out. The sample lists 100,000 to 150,000 clones, 80% to 90% occurring once. V lost 8 bases, J lost 2 bases, and 5 bases stayed unmatched. The germline V gene encodes CDR1 MGHDK and CDR2 SYGVNS. The CDR3 runs to 13 residues. This TCR came from a woman younger than 30 in good health and CMV-seronegative. This rearrangement joins TRBV25-1 to TRBJ2-7; 8 bases are a match to TRBD1. Sequenced input: PBMCs. In DNA form, the CDR3 reads TGTGCCAGCTGGACAGGGTTCCCCTACGAGCAGTACTTC. Translated: CASWTGFPYEQYF.